Listed below are T cell receptor beta chains from one sample, sequenced in a study of control samples from healthy donors and cancer patients. Libraries were prepared by immunoSEQ multiplex PCR; TCRdb keeps only in-frame clonotypes and omits some of them. The repertoire holds about 160,000 clones, with roughly 94% as singletons. The sequenced material came from PBMCs. The receptors derive from a man in his 60s with colorectal cancer. CDR3s include the opening cysteine and the closing phenylalanine or tryptophan. D genes are given only for firm matches. The size of a clone is reported for some rows only, either as once, few or many, or as a class for expanded clones.

16 | TRBJ1-3 | once | TRBD1 | TRBV18 | CASSPGQASRWNTIYF | TGTGCCAGCTCACCGGGACAGGCGAGCCGATGGAACACCATATATTTT
10 | TRBJ2-3 | once | - | TRBV20-1 | CSAGPDTQYF | TGCAGTGCCGGCCCAGATACGCAGTATTTT
13 | TRBJ1-5 | - | TRBD1 | TRBV12-3/TRBV12-4 | CASSWDSNQPQHF | TGTGCCAGCAGCTGGGACAGTAATCAGCCCCAGCATTTT
12 | TRBJ2-7 | - | - | TRBV30 | CAWTKGGYEQYF | TGTGCCTGGACCAAGGGGGGGTACGAGCAGTACTTC
13 | TRBJ2-7 | - | - | TRBV4-2 | CASSQEGGSEQYF | TGTGCCAGCAGCCAAGAGGGTGGGAGCGAGCAGTACTTC
16 | TRBJ2-4 | once | - | TRBV5-1 | CASSLGGTLAKNIQYF | TGCGCCAGCAGCTTAGGAGGGACCCTAGCCAAAAACATTCAGTACTTC
15 | TRBJ2-7 | - | - | TRBV4-1 | CASSSSDSISYEQYF | TGCGCCAGCAGCTCCTCGGACAGTATCTCCTACGAGCAGTACTTC
13 | TRBJ1-2 | - | - | TRBV7-9 | CASSLPGNYGYTF | TGTGCCAGCAGCTTGCCGGGGAACTATGGCTACACCTTC
15 | TRBJ2-3 | - | - | TRBV7-8 | CASSLAGRVGDTQYF | TGTGCCAGCAGCTTAGCGGGCAGGGTCGGAGATACGCAGTATTTT
14 | TRBJ1-6 | - | TRBD1 | TRBV6-6 | CASSYISGGSPLHF | TGTGCCAGCAGTTACATATCAGGGGGGTCACCCCTCCACTTT
16 | TRBJ2-3 | - | - | TRBV9 | CASSVAASPPPDTQYF | TGTGCCAGCAGCGTAGCGGCGAGCCCTCCTCCGGATACGCAGTATTTT
17 | TRBJ2-7 | - | - | TRBV12-2 | CASRPRTHGTVNYEQYF | TGTGCAAGTCGCCCCAGGACCCACGGGACAGTTAACTACGAGCAGTACTTC
16 | TRBJ1-5 | - | TRBD1 | TRBV3-1/TRBV3-2 | CASSPTGTGGNQPQHF | TGTGCCAGCAGCCCGACCGGGACAGGGGGCAATCAGCCCCAGCATTTT
11 | TRBJ2-7 | - | - | TRBV6-5 | CASMAAYEQYF | TGTGCCAGCATGGCAGCCTACGAGCAGTACTTC
17 | TRBJ1-2 | once | TRBD1 | TRBV5-1 | CASSLGVTTGYLGGYTF | TGCGCCAGCAGCTTGGGGGTTACGACAGGGTACTTGGGTGGCTACACCTTC
14 | TRBJ1-1 | - | TRBD1 | TRBV19 | CASSGYRGDTEAFF | TGTGCCAGTAGCGGTTACAGGGGGGATACTGAAGCTTTCTTT
15 | TRBJ1-1 | - | TRBD1 | TRBV7-8 | CASSEKGQQNTEAFF | TGTGCCAGCAGCGAAAAGGGACAGCAAAACACTGAAGCTTTCTTT
17 | TRBJ1-4 | - | TRBD1 | TRBV2 | CASSDSTGRKTNEKLFF | TGTGCCAGCAGTGACTCGACAGGGAGGAAGACTAATGAAAAACTGTTTTTT
17 | TRBJ2-2 | - | - | TRBV9 | CASSVEEGRGNTGELFF | TGTGCCAGCAGCGTAGAAGAGGGTCGGGGGAACACCGGGGAGCTGTTTTTT
14 | TRBJ1-1 | - | TRBD1 | TRBV6-5 | CASRAGTENTEAFF | TGTGCCAGCCGAGCCGGGACAGAGAACACTGAAGCTTTCTTT